Sequencing of this TCR beta chain was carried out in a study of T cell changes during pregnancy in multiple sclerosis. Produced via immunoSEQ multiplex PCR; TCRdb's table is partial and in-frame only. The table shows around 64,000 clones, with about 93% occurring only once. After removal of 4 bases from V and 3 bases from J, the junction contained 12 bases not matched to a gene. Germline CDR1 reads SGHNT; CDR2 reads YYREEE (reference sequence). The CDR3 runs to 16 residues. The receptor's source is a female donor with multiple sclerosis, enrolled in a pregnancy study. The gene calls are TRBV5-4 and TRBJ2-7, with 8 positions matching TRBD1. Sequenced here: CD4+ T cells from peripheral blood mononuclear cells, sampled after pregnancy. CDR3 sequence (DNA): TGTGCCAGCAGCCACATGGGACAGGCCATCGTCTACGAGCAGTACTTC. Translated, it gives CASSHMGQAIVYEQYF.